This TCR beta chain originates from a study of read filtering for tumor transcriptome and immune sequencing. As for the study in general: Transcriptome libraries were built from DNase-treated RNA. Per sample, TCR-region reads ranged about 4 to 11 million by IR-seq, roughly 80 to 1273 by RNA-seq.

With regard to this clonotype: One base away lies a much larger clone, so this may be a sequencing read error.

CDR1 MNHNS and CDR2 SASEGT come from the germline V gene. Trimming removed 8 bases at V and 0 bases at J, with 13 bases between. The CDR3 spans 15 residues. From roughly 390 ng of RNA, a library with molecular barcoded alpha/delta and beta/gamma adaptors was made. MiXCR, run by TCRdb on the reads, gives a single entry per CDR3 protein. This table has tens of thousands of distinct CDR3 sequences, about 22% appearing once. This TCR derives from a donor at least 40 years old with multiple myeloma. The sequencing input was a population of CD138-negative cells sorted from bone marrow. The chain joins TRBV6-1 to TRBJ2-2; D is perhaps TRBD1 (5 bases). The CDR3 is CASGSVRANTGELFF. CDR3 in DNA: TGTGCCAGCGGCTCTGTCAGGGCGAACACCGGGGAGCTGTTTTTT.